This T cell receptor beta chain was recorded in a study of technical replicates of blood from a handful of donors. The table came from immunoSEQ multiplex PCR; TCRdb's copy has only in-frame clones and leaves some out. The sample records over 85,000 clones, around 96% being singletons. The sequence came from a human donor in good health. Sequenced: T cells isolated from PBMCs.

The CDR3 bases are TGCGCCAGCAGCCAAGATAGGAGGGTAGGGCCCCAGCATTTT. Translation: CASSQDRRVGPQHF. The chain joins TRBV4-1 to TRBJ1-5; no firm D call. Germline loops: CDR1 MGHRA, CDR2 YSYEKL. V was pared by 0 bases and J by 9 bases, with 12 bases between. This CDR3 is built from 14 residues.